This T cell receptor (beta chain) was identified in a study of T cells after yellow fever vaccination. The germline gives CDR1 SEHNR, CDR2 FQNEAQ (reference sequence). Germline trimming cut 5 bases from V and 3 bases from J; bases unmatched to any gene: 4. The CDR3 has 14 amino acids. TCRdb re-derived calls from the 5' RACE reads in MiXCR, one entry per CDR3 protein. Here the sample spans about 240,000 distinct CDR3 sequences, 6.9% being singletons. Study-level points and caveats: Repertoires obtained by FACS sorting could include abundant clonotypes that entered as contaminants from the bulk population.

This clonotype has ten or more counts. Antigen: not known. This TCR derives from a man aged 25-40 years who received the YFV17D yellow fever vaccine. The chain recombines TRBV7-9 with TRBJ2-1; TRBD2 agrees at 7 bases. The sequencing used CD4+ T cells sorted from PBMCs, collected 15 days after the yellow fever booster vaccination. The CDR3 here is CASSRTSDYNEQFF. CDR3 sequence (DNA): TGTGCCAGCAGCCGAACTAGCGACTACAATGAGCAGTTCTTC. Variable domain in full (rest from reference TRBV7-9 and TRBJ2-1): DTGVSQNPRHKITKRGQNVTFRCDPISEHNRLYWYRQTLGQGPEFLTYFQNEAQLEKSRLLSDRFSAERPKGSFSTLEIQRTEQGDSAMYLCASSRTSDYNEQFFGPGTRLTVL.